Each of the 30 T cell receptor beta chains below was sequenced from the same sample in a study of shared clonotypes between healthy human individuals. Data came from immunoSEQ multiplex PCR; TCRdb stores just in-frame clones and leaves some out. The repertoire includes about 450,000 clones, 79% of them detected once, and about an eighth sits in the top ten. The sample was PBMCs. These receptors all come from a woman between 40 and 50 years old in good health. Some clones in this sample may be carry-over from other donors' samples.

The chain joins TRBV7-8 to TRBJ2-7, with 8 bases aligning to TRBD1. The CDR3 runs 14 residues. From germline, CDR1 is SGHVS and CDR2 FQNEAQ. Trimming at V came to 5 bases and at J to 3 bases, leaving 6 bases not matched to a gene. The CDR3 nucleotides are TGTGCCAGCAGCCCCGACAGGGGCTACTACGAGCAGTACTTC. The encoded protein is CASSPDRGYYEQYF. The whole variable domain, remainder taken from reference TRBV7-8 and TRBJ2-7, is GAGVSQSPRYKVAKRGQDVALRCDPISGHVSLFWYQQALGQGPEFLTYFQNEAQLDKSGLPSDRFFAERPEGSVSTLKIQRTQQEDSAVYLCASSPDRGYYEQYFGPGTRLTVT.

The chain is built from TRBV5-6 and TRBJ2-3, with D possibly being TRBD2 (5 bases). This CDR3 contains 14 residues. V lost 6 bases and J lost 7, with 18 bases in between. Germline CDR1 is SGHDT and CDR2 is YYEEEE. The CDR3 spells CASTPPGKSNTQYF. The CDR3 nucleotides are TGTGCCAGCACGCCGCCGGGAAAGTCGAATACGCAGTATTTT. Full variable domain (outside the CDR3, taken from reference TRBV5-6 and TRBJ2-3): DAGVTQSPTHLIKTRGQQVTLRCSPKSGHDTVSWYQQALGQGPQFIFQYYEEEERQRGNFPDRFSGHQFPNYSSELNVNALLLGDSALYLCASTPPGKSNTQYFGPGTRLTVL.

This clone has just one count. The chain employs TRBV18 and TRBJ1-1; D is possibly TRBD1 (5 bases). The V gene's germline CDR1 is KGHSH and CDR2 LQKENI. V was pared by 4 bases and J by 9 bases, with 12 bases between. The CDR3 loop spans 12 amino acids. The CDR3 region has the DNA TGTGCCAGCTCACTAGAGGGGTCCCAAGCTTTCTTT. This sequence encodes CASSLEGSQAFF.

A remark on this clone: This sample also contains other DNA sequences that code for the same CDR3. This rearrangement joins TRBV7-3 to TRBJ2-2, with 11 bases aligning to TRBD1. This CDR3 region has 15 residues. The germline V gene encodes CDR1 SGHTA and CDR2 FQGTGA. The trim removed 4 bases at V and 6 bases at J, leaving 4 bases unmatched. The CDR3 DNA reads TGTGCCAGCAGCTCCGGACAGGGGGCGGCCGGGGAGCTGTTTTTT. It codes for CASSSGQGAAGELFF.

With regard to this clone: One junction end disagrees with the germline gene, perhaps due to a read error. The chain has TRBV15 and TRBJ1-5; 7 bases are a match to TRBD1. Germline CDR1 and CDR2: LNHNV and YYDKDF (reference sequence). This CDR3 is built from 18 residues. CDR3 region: CATSAPGQWVEGNKPQHF. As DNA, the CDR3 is TGTGCCACCAGCGCACCGGGACAGTGGGTAGAGGGCAATAAGCCCCAGCATTTT.

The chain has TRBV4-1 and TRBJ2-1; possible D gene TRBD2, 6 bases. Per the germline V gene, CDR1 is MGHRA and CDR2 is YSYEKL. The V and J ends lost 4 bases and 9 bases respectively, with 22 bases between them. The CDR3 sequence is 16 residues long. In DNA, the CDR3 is TGCGCCAGCAGCCTGTACCCGGGAGACCGTTATAGTGAGCAGTTCTTC. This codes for CASSLYPGDRYSEQFF.

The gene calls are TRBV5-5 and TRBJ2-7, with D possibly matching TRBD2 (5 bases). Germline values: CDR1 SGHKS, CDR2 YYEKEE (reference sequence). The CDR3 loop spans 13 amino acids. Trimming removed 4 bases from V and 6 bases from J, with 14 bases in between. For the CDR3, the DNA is TGTGCCAGCAGCCCTCGGACCGAGGGCGAGCAGTACTTC. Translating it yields CASSPRTEGEQYF.

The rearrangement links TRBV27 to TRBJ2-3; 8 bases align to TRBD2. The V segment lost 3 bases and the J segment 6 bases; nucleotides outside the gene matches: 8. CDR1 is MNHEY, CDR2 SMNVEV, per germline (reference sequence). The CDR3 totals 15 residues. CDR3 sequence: CASSFVGRAGDTQYF. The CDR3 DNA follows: TGTGCCAGCAGTTTTGTCGGGAGGGCCGGGGATACGCAGTATTTT.

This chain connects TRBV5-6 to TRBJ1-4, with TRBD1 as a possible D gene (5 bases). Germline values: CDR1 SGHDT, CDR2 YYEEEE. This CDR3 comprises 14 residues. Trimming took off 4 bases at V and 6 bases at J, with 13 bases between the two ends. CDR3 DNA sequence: TGTGCCAGCAGCGCGGACATGGAGGATGAAAAACTGTTTTTT. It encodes CASSADMEDEKLFF.

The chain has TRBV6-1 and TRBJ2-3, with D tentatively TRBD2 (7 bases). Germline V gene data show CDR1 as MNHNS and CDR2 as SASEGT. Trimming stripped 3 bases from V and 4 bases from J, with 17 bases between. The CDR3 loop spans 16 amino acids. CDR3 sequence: CASSDSGGRSSDTQYF. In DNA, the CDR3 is TGTGCCAGCAGTGATTCGGGGGGCAGGTCGTCAGATACGCAGTATTTT.

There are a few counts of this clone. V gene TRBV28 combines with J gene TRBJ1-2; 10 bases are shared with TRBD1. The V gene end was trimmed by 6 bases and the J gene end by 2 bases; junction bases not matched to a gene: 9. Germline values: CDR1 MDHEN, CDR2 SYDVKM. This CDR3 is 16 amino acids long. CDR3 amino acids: CASSRPPGQGNYGYTF. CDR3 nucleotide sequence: TGTGCCAGCAGCCGACCCCCGGGACAGGGGAACTATGGCTACACCTTC.

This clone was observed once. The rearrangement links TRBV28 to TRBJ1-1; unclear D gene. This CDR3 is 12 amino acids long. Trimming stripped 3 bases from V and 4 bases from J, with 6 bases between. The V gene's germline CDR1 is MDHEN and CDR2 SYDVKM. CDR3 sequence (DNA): TGTGCCAGCAGTTTGACTGTCACTGAAGCTTTCTTT. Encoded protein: CASSLTVTEAFF.

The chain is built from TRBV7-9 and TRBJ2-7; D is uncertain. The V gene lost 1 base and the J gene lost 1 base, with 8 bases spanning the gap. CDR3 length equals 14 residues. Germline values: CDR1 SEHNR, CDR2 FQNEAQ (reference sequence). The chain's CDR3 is CASSLDAESYEQYF. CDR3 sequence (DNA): TGTGCCAGCAGCTTAGATGCGGAGTCCTACGAGCAGTACTTC.

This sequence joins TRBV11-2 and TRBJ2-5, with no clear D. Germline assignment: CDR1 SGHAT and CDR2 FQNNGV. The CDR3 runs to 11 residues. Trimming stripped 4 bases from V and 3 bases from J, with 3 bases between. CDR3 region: CASSYEETQYF. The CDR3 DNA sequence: TGTGCCAGCAGCTACGAAGAGACCCAGTACTTC.

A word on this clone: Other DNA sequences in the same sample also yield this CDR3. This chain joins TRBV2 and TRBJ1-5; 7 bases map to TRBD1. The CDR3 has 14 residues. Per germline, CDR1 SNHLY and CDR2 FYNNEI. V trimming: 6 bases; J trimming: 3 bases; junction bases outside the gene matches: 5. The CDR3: CASSGTANNQPQHF. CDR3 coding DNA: TGTGCCAGCAGCGGGACAGCGAACAATCAGCCCCAGCATTTT.

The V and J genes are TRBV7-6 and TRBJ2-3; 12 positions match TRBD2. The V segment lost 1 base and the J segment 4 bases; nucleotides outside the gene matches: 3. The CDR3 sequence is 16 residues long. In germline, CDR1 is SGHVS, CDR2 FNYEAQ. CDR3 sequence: CASSLETSGGADTQYF. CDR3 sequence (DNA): TGTGCCAGCAGCTTAGAGACTAGCGGGGGAGCAGATACGCAGTATTTT.

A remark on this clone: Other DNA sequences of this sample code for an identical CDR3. The CDR3 loop reads CSASTGGNTEAFF. The CDR3 DNA follows: TGCAGCGCCTCGACAGGGGGGAACACTGAAGCTTTCTTT. V usage is TRBV29-1 and J usage is TRBJ1-1; 9 nucleotides agree with TRBD1. CDR1 is SQVTM, CDR2 ANQGSEA, per germline. This CDR3 has 13 residues. With 7 bases clipped from V and 1 base from J, the junction kept 4 bases outside the gene matches.

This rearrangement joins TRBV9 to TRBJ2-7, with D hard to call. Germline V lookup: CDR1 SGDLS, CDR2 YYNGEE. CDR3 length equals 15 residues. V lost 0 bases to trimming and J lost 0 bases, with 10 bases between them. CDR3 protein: CASSVEADLSYEQYF. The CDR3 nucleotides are TGTGCCAGCAGCGTAGAGGCAGACCTCTCCTACGAGCAGTACTTC.

The CDR3 region has the DNA TGTGCCAGCAGCAAAGCGATCCTAGCGGGAGTCTACGAGCAGTACTTC. Protein sequence: CASSKAILAGVYEQYF. The rearrangement links TRBV21-1 to TRBJ2-7; the listed D gene, TRBD2, was not tested against the DNA. TRBV21-1 has pseudogene status. CDR3 length: 16 amino acids.

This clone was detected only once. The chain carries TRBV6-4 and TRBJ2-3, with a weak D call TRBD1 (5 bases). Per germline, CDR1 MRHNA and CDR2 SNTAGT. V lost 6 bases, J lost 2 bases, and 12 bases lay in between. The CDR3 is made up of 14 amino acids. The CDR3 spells CASSLGALTDTQYF. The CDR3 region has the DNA TGTGCCAGCAGCCTAGGGGCCCTCACAGATACGCAGTATTTT.

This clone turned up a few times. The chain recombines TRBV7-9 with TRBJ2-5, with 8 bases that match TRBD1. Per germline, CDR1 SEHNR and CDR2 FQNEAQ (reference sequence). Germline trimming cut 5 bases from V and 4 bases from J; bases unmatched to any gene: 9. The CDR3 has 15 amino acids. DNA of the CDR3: TGTGCCAGCAGCCCCGGACAGGGAGAGGCAGAGACCCAGTACTTC. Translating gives CASSPGQGEAETQYF.

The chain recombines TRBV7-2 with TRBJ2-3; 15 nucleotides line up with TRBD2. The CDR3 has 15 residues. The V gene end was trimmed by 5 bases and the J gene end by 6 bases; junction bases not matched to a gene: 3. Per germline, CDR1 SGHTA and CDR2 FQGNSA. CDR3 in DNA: TGTGCCAGCAGCGCCGGACTAGCGGGAGGGGATACGCAGTATTTT. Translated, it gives CASSAGLAGGDTQYF.

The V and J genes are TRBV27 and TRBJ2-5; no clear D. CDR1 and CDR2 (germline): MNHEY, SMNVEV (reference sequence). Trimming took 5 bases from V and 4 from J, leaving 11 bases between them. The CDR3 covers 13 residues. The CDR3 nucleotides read TGTGCCAGCAGTCCCCTACGTGGAGAGACCCAGTACTTC. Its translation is CASSPLRGETQYF.

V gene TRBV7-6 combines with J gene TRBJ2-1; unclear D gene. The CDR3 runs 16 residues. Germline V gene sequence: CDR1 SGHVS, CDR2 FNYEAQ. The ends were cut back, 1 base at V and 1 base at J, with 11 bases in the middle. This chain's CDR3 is CASSLDRADSYNEQFF. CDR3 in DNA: TGTGCCAGCAGCTTAGACCGGGCCGATTCCTACAATGAGCAGTTCTTC.

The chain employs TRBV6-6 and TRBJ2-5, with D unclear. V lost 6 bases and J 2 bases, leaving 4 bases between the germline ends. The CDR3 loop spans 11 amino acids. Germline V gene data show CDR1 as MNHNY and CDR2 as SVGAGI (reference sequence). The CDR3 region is CASSPQETQYF. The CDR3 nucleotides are TGTGCCAGCAGCCCGCAAGAGACCCAGTACTTC.

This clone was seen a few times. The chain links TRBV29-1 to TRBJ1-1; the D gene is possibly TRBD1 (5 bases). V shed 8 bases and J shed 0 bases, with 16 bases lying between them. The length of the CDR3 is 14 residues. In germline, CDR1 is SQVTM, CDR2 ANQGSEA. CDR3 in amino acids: CSLSRGLLNTEAFF. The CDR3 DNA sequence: TGCAGCCTAAGCCGGGGACTTCTGAACACTGAAGCTTTCTTT.

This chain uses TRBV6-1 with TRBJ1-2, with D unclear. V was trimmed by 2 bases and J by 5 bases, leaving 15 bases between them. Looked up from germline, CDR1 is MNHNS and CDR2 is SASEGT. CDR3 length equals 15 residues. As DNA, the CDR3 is TGTGCCAGCAGTGAACGGAGTCGGGGAGGATATGGCTACACCTTC. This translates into CASSERSRGGYGYTF.

CDR3 sequence reads: CASSLDSSSQPQHF. Here the CDR3 DNA reads TGCGCCAGCAGCCTCGACAGTTCGTCTCAGCCCCAGCATTTT. The J gene is TRBJ1-5, the V gene TRBV5-1; D may be TRBD1 (5 bases). The length of the CDR3 is 14 residues. Trimming pared 4 bases from V and 6 bases from J, leaving 14 bases between. The germline V gene has CDR1 SGHRS and CDR2 YFSETQ.

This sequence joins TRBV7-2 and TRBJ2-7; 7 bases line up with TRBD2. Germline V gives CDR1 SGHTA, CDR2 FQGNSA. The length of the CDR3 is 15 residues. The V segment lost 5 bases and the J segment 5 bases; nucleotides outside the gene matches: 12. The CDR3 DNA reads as TGTGCCAGCAGCGCCTTCGGGGCGGGAGACAACGAGCAGTACTTC. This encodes CASSAFGAGDNEQYF.

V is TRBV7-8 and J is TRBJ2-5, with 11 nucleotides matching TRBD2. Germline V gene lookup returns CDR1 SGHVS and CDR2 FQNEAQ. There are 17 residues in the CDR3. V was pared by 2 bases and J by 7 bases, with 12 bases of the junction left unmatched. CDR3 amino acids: CASSLMGSGRALGTQYF. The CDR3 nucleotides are TGTGCCAGCAGCTTAATGGGTAGCGGGAGGGCCCTGGGGACCCAGTACTTC.